This entry features one T cell receptor (beta chain) sequence. Its specificity is not known. This sample was taken from a study of cytomegalovirus exposure and HLA in healthy donors. Study-wide findings and caveats: Published work reported that the classifier diagnosed cytomegalovirus status with high specificity and sensitivity. The authors confirmed in vitro that three CMV-associated chains were specific for CMV antigens. Earlier analysis looked at TCR beta V segments, and most were productive about 90% or about 30% of the time.

In germline, CDR1 is SEHNR, CDR2 FQNEAQ (reference sequence). CDR3 size: 14 residues. V lost 4 bases and J 3 bases, leaving 13 bases between the germline ends. Amplification used 60 Vbeta primers and 13 Jbeta primers. Assay used: immunoSEQ multiplex PCR; TCRdb lists only in-frame clones, some missing. Seen here are 150,000 to 200,000 clones, more than 80% observed once, and the top ten hold roughly 2%. Whereas donors were nominally healthy upon sampling, unrecorded immune exposures were probable. The receptor's source is a woman between 18 and 30 years old in good health and CMV-seronegative. Input material: PBMCs. The genes are TRBV7-9 and TRBJ2-7, with D possibly being TRBD2 (5 bases). CDR3 coding DNA: TGTGCCAGCAGCTCACTACTACGGGGCTACGAGCAGTACTTC. It encodes CASSSLLRGYEQYF.